This paragraph reports one T cell receptor (beta chain). Under the authors' procedure: Reference gene primer amplification yielded estimated nucleated cell counts. Profiled with immunoSEQ multiplex PCR; TCRdb holds only in-frame clones, not every one. The V and J calls and clone size are taken from that table; D and trimming were inferred from the DNA. Here the sample spans about 10,000 clones, around 80% being singletons. Germline CDR1 and CDR2: SEHNR and FQNEAQ (reference sequence). This CDR3 is 14 amino acids long. Germline trimming cut 2 bases from V and 7 bases from J; bases unmatched to any gene: 4. The record originates from a study of blood T cell repertoires in COVID-19. Study context: The United States, Italy and Spain were the sources of the acute and convalescent COVID-19 samples. PBMCs, B-cell-depleted T cells, or T cells were the source of the cDNA or gDNA that made up the material.

The specimen sequenced was peripheral blood. This chain connects TRBV7-9 to TRBJ1-4, with TRBD1 identical over 7 bases. The sequence was collected from a man in his sixties with active COVID-19. For the CDR3, the DNA is TGTGCCAGCAGCTTATTAGGGGGCCCTGAAAAACTGTTTTTT. Protein: CASSLLGGPEKLFF. Combining the CDR3 with reference TRBV7-9 and TRBJ1-4 gives the whole variable domain DTGVSQNPRHKITKRGQNVTFRCDPISEHNRLYWYRQTLGQGPEFLTYFQNEAQLEKSRLLSDRFSAERPKGSFSTLEIQRTEQGDSAMYLCASSLLGGPEKLFFGSGTQLSVL.